This passage covers 30 T cell receptor beta chains from one sample sequenced in a study of cytomegalovirus exposure and HLA in healthy donors. The study ran its PCR with 60 Vbeta and 13 Jbeta primers. Method: immunoSEQ multiplex PCR; TCRdb's copy keeps in-frame clones and lacks some. Here the sample spans fewer than 200,000 clones, around 80% being singletons. The sample taken for sequencing was PBMCs. The origin of the receptors is a woman between 45 and 65 years old in good health and CMV-seronegative.

This sequence joins TRBV28 and TRBJ2-7; D might be TRBD1 (6 bases). The V gene's germline CDR1 is MDHEN and CDR2 SYDVKM. The CDR3 covers 15 residues. Trimming cost V 3 bases and J 5 bases, with 17 bases left between them. CDR3 sequence reads: CASSFSQGLSHEQYF. Written as DNA, the CDR3 is TGTGCCAGCAGTTTCTCTCAGGGGTTGAGCCACGAGCAGTACTTC.

The chain recombines TRBV7-8 with TRBJ2-7; 16 bases map to TRBD2. Germline CDR1 is SGHVS and CDR2 is FQNEAQ. J was trimmed by 2 bases and V by 0 bases; bases with no gene match: 1. The CDR3 spans 17 residues. CDR3 DNA sequence: TGTGCCAGCAGCTTAGCGGGGACTAGCGGGGGGGCCTACGAGCAGTACTTC. Translated, it gives CASSLAGTSGGAYEQYF.

The V and J genes are TRBV19 and TRBJ2-5, with 14 bases identical to TRBD2. The trim removed 6 bases at V and 4 bases at J, leaving 13 bases unmatched. CDR1 and CDR2 (germline): LNHDA, SQIVND (reference sequence). The CDR3 is 18 residues long. The CDR3 nucleotides are TGTGCCAGTAGCCCCGGGACTAGCGGGAGAATCGGGTCAGAGACCCAGTACTTC. It is translated as CASSPGTSGRIGSETQYF.

This clone was detected a few times. The J gene is TRBJ2-2, the V gene TRBV27; 15 nucleotides agree with TRBD2. Germline-derived CDR1 and CDR2 are MNHEY and SMNVEV (reference sequence). This CDR3 comprises 22 residues. V was pared by 2 bases and J by 4 bases, with 17 bases of the junction left unmatched. The CDR3 nucleotides are TGTGCCAGCAGTTTAACGCCCCGGGGGACTAGCGGGGGGCTCAGAGGCACCGGGGAGCTGTTTTTT. Translating gives CASSLTPRGTSGGLRGTGELFF.

The V call is TRBV7-2, the J call TRBJ2-5, with 7 positions matching TRBD2. V lost 5 bases, J lost 5 bases, and 14 bases stayed unmatched. Germline CDR1 SGHTA, CDR2 FQGNSA. This CDR3 has 16 residues. The CDR3 coding sequence is TGTGCCAGCAGCCCCAGCCGAGGCGGGAGTTATGAGACCCAGTACTTC. As protein: CASSPSRGGSYETQYF. Based on the CDR3 plus reference TRBV7-2 and TRBJ2-5, the full variable domain is GAGVSQSPSNKVTEKGKDVELRCDPISGHTALYWYRQSLGQGLEFLIYFQGNSAPDKSGLPSDRFSAERTGGSVSTLTIQRTQQEDSAVYLCASSPSRGGSYETQYFGPGTRLLVL.

J is TRBJ2-5 and V is TRBV9; D not certain. Germline CDR1 is SGDLS and CDR2 is YYNGEE. The CDR3 loop spans 14 amino acids. V lost 0 bases and J 5 bases, leaving 11 bases between the germline ends. This chain's CDR3 is CASSVDAAGETQYF. The CDR3 DNA is TGTGCCAGCAGCGTAGATGCTGCCGGGGAGACCCAGTACTTC.

This chain joins TRBV18 and TRBJ2-7; 8 nucleotides match TRBD1. In germline, CDR1 is KGHSH, CDR2 LQKENI. This CDR3 region has 17 residues. Germline trimming cut 5 bases from V and 4 bases from J; bases unmatched to any gene: 16. The CDR3 nucleotides are TGTGCCAGCTCAGGGCGTGTGGACAGGGTTTCGGAGTACGAGCAGTACTTC. Translation gives CASSGRVDRVSEYEQYF.

In its sample, this clone was seen once. This chain links TRBV2 with TRBJ1-5, with 7 bases fitting TRBD1. J lost 5 bases, V lost 6 bases, and 10 bases had no gene match. This CDR3 contains 15 residues. Germline V CDR1 and CDR2: SNHLY, FYNNEI. CDR3 protein: CASRDRDSRYQPQHF. The CDR3 region has the DNA TGTGCCAGCAGAGACCGGGACAGCCGTTATCAGCCCCAGCATTTT.

This chain connects TRBV6-5 to TRBJ1-1; D not certain. CDR3 length equals 13 residues. Per the germline V gene, CDR1 is MNHEY and CDR2 is SVGAGI. The ends were cut back, 6 bases at V and 4 bases at J, with 12 bases in the middle. CDR3 in DNA: TGTGCCAGCAGGTACAAGCATGGCACTGAAGCTTTCTTT. As protein: CASRYKHGTEAFF.

This chain links TRBV11-2 with TRBJ1-3; 7 nucleotides match TRBD1. The germline CDR1 and CDR2 sequences are SGHAT and FQNNGV. The ends lost 4 bases at V and 5 bases at J; junction bases unmatched: 14. The CDR3 length is 17 residues. CDR3 DNA: TGTGCCAGCAGCTCGCTAAACCCCGGACAGGCGAGAAACACCATATATTTT. This codes for CASSSLNPGQARNTIYF.

The table lists this clone with a count of one. The chain carries TRBV19 and TRBJ1-1; D is unresolved. Trimming cost V 3 bases and J 5 bases, with 13 bases left between them. This CDR3 has 14 residues. Germline values: CDR1 LNHDA, CDR2 SQIVND (reference sequence). CDR3 sequence: CASSIGGLSTEAFF. The CDR3 coding sequence is TGTGCCAGTAGTATTGGAGGGTTGTCGACTGAAGCTTTCTTT.

This clone was detected only once. The chain uses TRBV7-9 and TRBJ1-2; 10 positions agree with TRBD1. CDR1 and CDR2 from the germline V gene are SEHNR and FQNEAQ (reference sequence). V lost 5 bases, J lost 4 bases, and 10 bases stayed unmatched. The CDR3 extends over 16 amino acids. The DNA for the CDR3 is TGTGCCAGCAGCCCCTCCGGGACAGGGGCGACCTATGGCTACACCTTC. Translating gives CASSPSGTGATYGYTF.

The chain couples TRBV18 to TRBJ1-5; D gene ambiguous. The CDR3 is 12 amino acids. Germline V lookup: CDR1 KGHSH, CDR2 LQKENI. The V end lost 2 bases, the J end lost 7 bases, and 6 bases lay between the germline ends. CDR3: CASSPAGQPQHF. Here the CDR3 DNA reads TGTGCCAGCTCACCAGCCGGGCAGCCCCAGCATTTT.

This sequence joins TRBV28 and TRBJ2-2; a possible D gene is TRBD1 (6 bases). V was clipped by 3 bases and J by 3 bases, with 11 bases between them. This CDR3 spans 15 amino acids. Germline lookup yields CDR1 MDHEN and CDR2 SYDVKM. The CDR3 DNA follows: TGTGCCAGCAGTTTTGGGGGCCCCGACACCGGGGAGCTGTTTTTT. It is translated as CASSFGGPDTGELFF.

The V call is TRBV7-8, the J call TRBJ1-5; a weak D match, TRBD1 (6 bases). V shed 5 bases and J shed 4 bases, with 15 bases lying between them. The length of the CDR3 is 15 residues. CDR1 is SGHVS and CDR2 is FQNEAQ in the germline V gene. CDR3 bases: TGTGCCAGCAGCCCGAGACAGGTTGGGAATCAGCCCCAGCATTTT. Encoded protein: CASSPRQVGNQPQHF.

This clone appeared a few times. The chain links TRBV7-9 to TRBJ1-2, with a tentative D call TRBD1 (6 bases). The CDR3 runs 18 residues. Per germline, CDR1 SEHNR and CDR2 FQNEAQ (reference sequence). V lost 5 bases, J lost 2 bases, and 24 bases lay in between. The CDR3 is CASSRPYLGTSRNYGYTF. The CDR3 DNA reads as TGTGCCAGCAGCCGCCCCTATCTCGGGACATCACGGAACTATGGCTACACCTTC.

V usage is TRBV11-3 and J usage is TRBJ2-1; D is possibly TRBD1 (6 bases). Trimming took off 5 bases at V and 1 base at J, with 9 bases between the two ends. Germline lookup yields CDR1 SGHNT and CDR2 YENEEA. CDR3 length: 14 residues. The CDR3 nucleotides read TGTGCCAGCAGCCGAGGGGGTTCCTACAATGAGCAGTTCTTC. Encoded protein: CASSRGGSYNEQFF.

This clone has only a few counts. This chain uses TRBV20-1 with TRBJ1-1; the D gene is possibly TRBD1 (6 bases). This CDR3 is 11 amino acids long. Germline assignment: CDR1 DFQATT and CDR2 SNEGSKA (reference sequence). The CDR3 protein is CRDSRNTEAFF. The CDR3 nucleotides read TGCAGGGACAGTCGGAACACTGAAGCTTTCTTT.

The chain combines TRBV2 with TRBJ1-2; 7 positions agree with TRBD1. This CDR3 has 19 residues. The trim removed 3 bases at V and 0 bases at J, leaving 16 bases unmatched. Germline CDR1 SNHLY, CDR2 FYNNEI. CDR3 residues: CASSEGGKGTDATNYGYTF. The CDR3 DNA sequence: TGTGCCAGCAGTGAGGGGGGCAAGGGGACAGATGCGACTAACTATGGCTACACCTTC.

This chain joins TRBV5-1 and TRBJ1-3; D unresolved. This CDR3 has 13 amino acids. Germline V lookup: CDR1 SGHRS, CDR2 YFSETQ. V lost 5 bases, J lost 0 bases, and 6 bases lay in between. CDR3 DNA sequence: TGCGCCAGCAGGGGGAGCTCTGGAAACACCATATATTTT. This encodes CASRGSSGNTIYF. Based on the CDR3 plus reference TRBV5-1 and TRBJ1-3, the full variable domain is KAGVTQTPRYLIKTRGQQVTLSCSPISGHRSVSWYQQTPGQGLQFLFEYFSETQRNKGNFPGRFSGRQFSNSRSEMNVSTLELGDSALYLCASRGSSGNTIYFGEGSWLTVV.

The gene calls are TRBV18 and TRBJ2-7, with 12 bases identical to TRBD2. Germline V gene sequence: CDR1 KGHSH, CDR2 LQKENI. The CDR3 runs 16 residues. Germline trimming cut 5 bases from V and 1 base from J; bases unmatched to any gene: 6. The CDR3 DNA follows: TGTGCCAGCTCAATCTCCGGGACTAGCGGGTCCTACGAGCAGTACTTC. It encodes CASSISGTSGSYEQYF.

This clone was seen just once. CDR3 DNA sequence: TGCAGCGTTGAAGGTCGCGGGGGCGCAGATACGCAGTATTTT. Protein product: CSVEGRGGADTQYF. The rearrangement joins TRBV29-1 to TRBJ2-3; possibly TRBD2 for D (7 bases). V lost 1 base and J lost 4, with 12 bases in between. The CDR3 covers 14 residues. From germline, CDR1 is SQVTM and CDR2 ANQGSEA.

This clone has just a few counts. The chain joins TRBV7-2 to TRBJ2-3; 7 bases line up with TRBD2. From germline, CDR1 is SGHTA and CDR2 FQGNSA. The junction had 0 bases not matched to a gene; V was cut back by 0 bases and J by 6 bases. The CDR3 covers 13 residues. This chain's CDR3 is CASSLAGGDTQYF. The CDR3 DNA reads as TGTGCCAGCAGCTTAGCGGGGGGGGATACGCAGTATTTT.

The chain has TRBV5-1 and TRBJ2-3, with TRBD2 identical over 10 bases. V trimming: 5 bases; J trimming: 0 bases; junction bases outside the gene matches: 9. The germline gives CDR1 SGHRS, CDR2 YFSETQ. This CDR3 region has 17 residues. The CDR3 region is CASRAGISGGSTDTQYF. For the CDR3, the DNA is TGCGCCAGCAGGGCCGGGATTAGCGGGGGGAGCACAGATACGCAGTATTTT.

This clone was counted a single time. The rearrangement links TRBV27 to TRBJ2-2; 14 bases are shared with TRBD2. This CDR3 has 17 amino acids. With 5 bases clipped from V and 7 bases from J, the junction kept 9 bases outside the gene matches. Germline CDR1 reads MNHEY; CDR2 reads SMNVEV (reference sequence). CDR3 loop: CASSPRLAGGPDGELFF. The CDR3 nucleotides read TGTGCCAGCAGTCCGAGACTAGCGGGGGGGCCGGACGGGGAGCTGTTTTTT.

Comments on this clone: Other DNA sequences in the same sample also yield this CDR3. V and J are TRBV28 and TRBJ1-3, with 8 bases that match TRBD1. Germline CDR1 MDHEN, CDR2 SYDVKM. V dropped 4 bases and J dropped 2; count of bases not matched to a gene: 1. This CDR3 region has 14 residues. The CDR3 sequence is CASSSTGAGNTIYF. The CDR3 nucleotides read TGTGCCAGCAGTTCGACAGGGGCTGGAAACACCATATATTTT.

The chain carries TRBV28 and TRBJ2-3; no definite D call. This CDR3 comprises 15 residues. CDR1 is MDHEN, CDR2 SYDVKM, per germline. V lost 3 bases and J 5 bases, leaving 15 bases between the germline ends. CDR3 bases: TGTGCCAGCAGTTTGACGGGTTTAGCCCAAGATACGCAGTATTTT. It translates to CASSLTGLAQDTQYF. Drawing the rest from reference TRBV28 and TRBJ2-3, the complete variable domain is DVKVTQSSRYLVKRTGEKVFLECVQDMDHENMFWYRQDPGLGLRLIYFSYDVKMKEKGDIPEGYSVSREKKERFSLILESASTNQTSMYLCASSLTGLAQDTQYFGPGTRLTVL.

The chain has TRBV28 and TRBJ2-5, with 14 bases fitting TRBD2. The CDR3 runs to 16 residues. V lost 4 bases and J lost 4; bases outside the gene matches: 5. Germline V CDR1 and CDR2: MDHEN, SYDVKM. The CDR3: CASSSGLAGEGETQYF. The CDR3 DNA reads TGTGCCAGCAGTTCGGGACTAGCGGGAGAGGGAGAGACCCAGTACTTC. The whole variable domain, remainder taken from reference TRBV28 and TRBJ2-5, is DVKVTQSSRYLVKRTGEKVFLECVQDMDHENMFWYRQDPGLGLRLIYFSYDVKMKEKGDIPEGYSVSREKKERFSLILESASTNQTSMYLCASSSGLAGEGETQYFGPGTRLLVL.

Turning to this clone: One junction end does not reproduce the germline sequence, and a read error may be involved. V is TRBV4-2 and J is TRBJ2-7; 10 nucleotides agree with TRBD2. This CDR3 spans 16 amino acids. Germline V lookup: CDR1 LGHNA, CDR2 YNFKEQ. CDR3 loop: CASSQDIASGSYKQYF. As DNA, the CDR3 is TGTGCCAGCAGCCAAGACATAGCTAGCGGGAGCTACAAGCAGTACTTC.

The rearrangement joins TRBV5-4 to TRBJ2-1; D may be TRBD1 (6 bases). The CDR3 is 13 amino acids. Germline V CDR1 and CDR2: SGHNT, YYREEE (reference sequence). The V gene lost 4 bases and the J gene lost 4 bases, with 9 bases spanning the gap. This CDR3 reads CASSQDSYNEQFF. The CDR3 region has the DNA TGTGCCAGCAGCCAGGACAGTTACAATGAGCAGTTCTTC.